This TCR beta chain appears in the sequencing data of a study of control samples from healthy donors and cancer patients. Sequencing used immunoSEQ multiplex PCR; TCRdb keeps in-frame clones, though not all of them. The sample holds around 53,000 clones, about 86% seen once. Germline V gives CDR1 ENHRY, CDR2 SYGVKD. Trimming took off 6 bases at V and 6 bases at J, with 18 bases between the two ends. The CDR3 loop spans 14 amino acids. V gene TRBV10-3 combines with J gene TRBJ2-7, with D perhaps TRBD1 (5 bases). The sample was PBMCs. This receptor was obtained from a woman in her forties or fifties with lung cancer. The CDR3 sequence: CAIRRQLENTEQYF. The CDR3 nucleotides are TGTGCCATCAGGCGACAGTTGGAGAATACCGAGCAGTACTTC.